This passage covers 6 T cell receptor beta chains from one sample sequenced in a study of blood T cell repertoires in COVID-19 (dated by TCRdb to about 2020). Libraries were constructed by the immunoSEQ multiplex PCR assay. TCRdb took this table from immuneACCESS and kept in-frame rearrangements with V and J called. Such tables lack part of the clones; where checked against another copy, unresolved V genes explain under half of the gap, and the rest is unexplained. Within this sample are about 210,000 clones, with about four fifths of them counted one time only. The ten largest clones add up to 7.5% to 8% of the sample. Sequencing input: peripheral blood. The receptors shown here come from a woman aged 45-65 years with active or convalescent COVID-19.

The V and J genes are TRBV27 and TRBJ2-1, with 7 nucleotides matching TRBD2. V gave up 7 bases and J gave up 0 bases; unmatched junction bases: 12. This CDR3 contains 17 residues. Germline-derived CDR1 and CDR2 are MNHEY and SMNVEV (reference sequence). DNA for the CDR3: TGTGCCAGCACGGGGGAGGGAGGGTCTAGCTCCTACAATGAGCAGTTCTTC. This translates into CASTGEGGSSSYNEQFF.

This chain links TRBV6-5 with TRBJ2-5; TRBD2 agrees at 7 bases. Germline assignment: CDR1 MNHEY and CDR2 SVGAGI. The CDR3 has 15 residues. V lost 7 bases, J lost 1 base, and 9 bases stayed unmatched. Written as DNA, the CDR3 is TGTGCCAGCACTAGAGTAGCGGGCCTCCAAGAGACCCAGTACTTC. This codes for CASTRVAGLQETQYF.

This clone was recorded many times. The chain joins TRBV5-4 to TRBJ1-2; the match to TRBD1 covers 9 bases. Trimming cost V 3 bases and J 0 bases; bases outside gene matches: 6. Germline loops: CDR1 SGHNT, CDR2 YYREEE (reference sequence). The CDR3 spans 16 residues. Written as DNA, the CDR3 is TGTGCCAGCAGCTCCCCGCGGGACAGGGCTAACTATGGCTACACCTTC. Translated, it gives CASSSPRDRANYGYTF.

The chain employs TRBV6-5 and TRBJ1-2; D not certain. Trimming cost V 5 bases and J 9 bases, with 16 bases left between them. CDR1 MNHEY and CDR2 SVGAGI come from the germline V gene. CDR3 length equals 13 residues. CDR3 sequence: CASSRESSVSYTF. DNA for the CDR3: TGTGCCAGCAGTCGGGAGTCGTCCGTCAGCTACACCTTC.

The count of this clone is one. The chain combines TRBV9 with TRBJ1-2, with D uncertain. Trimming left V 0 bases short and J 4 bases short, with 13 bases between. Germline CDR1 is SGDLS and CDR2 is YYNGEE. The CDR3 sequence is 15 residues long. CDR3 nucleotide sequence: TGTGCCAGCAGCGTAGGACCGGACGAGGGCTATGGCTACACCTTC. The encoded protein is CASSVGPDEGYGYTF.

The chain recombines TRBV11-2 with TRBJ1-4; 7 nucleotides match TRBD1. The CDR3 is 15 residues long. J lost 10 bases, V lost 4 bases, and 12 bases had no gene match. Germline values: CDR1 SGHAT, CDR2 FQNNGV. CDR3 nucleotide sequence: TGTGCCAGCAGCTCGGACGACAGGGCAGGAGTAAAACTGTTTTTT. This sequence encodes CASSSDDRAGVKLFF.